A single T cell receptor beta chain is shown here with its context. This clone's antigen is unknown. Base qualities are not provided; no much larger clone lies one nucleotide away. This sample stems from a study of shared T cell receptors in the human thymus listed by TCRdb under 2021. The study in broad terms: The study examined how self-reactive, shared T-cell receptor alpha chains are generated in the human thymus.

Library preparation employed the immunoSEQ multiplex PCR assay. The table was pulled from immuneACCESS by TCRdb, which kept in-frame rearrangements only. Such tables lose some clones; where checked, under half of the loss comes from unresolved V genes, and the rest has no known cause. The sample table lists about 660,000 clones, roughly 88% of them with a count of one. In total, the top ten clones hold about 0.01% of the sample. The CDR3 measures 15 amino acids from cysteine to phenylalanine. The DNA shown is the 45-base CDR3, in frame from base 1. The germline V and J ends show losses of 8 bases and 7 bases respectively, and no gene match explains 17 bases of the junction. CDR1 and CDR2 are read off the germline V gene (reference sequence) as SEHNR and FQNEAQ. This same sample was also taken into another study, of human thymus T cells. The second study, in turn, reports: In Finland, the donors were immunologically healthy infants who were having open corrective cardiac surgery for congenital heart defects. Thymus tissue was collected as surgical resects that were removed during corrective cardiac surgery. Usage of V and J gene segments appeared to be biased in both the thymic and the peripheral blood repertoires. According to the related research, thymic TCR repertoires were highly overlapping among unrelated individuals. The study described the TCR alpha and beta repertoires in under ten infant thymus samples and a handful of matching peripheral blood samples. The infant donors were about 7 to 250 days old, and the cohort included roughly six males and a couple of females. Thymocytes were mechanically released from the tissue and were stored as pellets of roughly 9-30 million cells at -70 degrees C. A QIAsymphony instrument was used to extract genomic DNA from frozen cell pellets. TCRB and TCRAD loci were amplified from a standardized quantity of quality-controlled genomic DNA using the immunoSEQ multiplex PCR assay. The amplicons covered the V(D)J region and were long enough to include the CDR3 and to identify the V and J genes. The commercial immunoSEQ service was used to sequence amplicons on an Illumina platform. Primer bias and sequencing errors were corrected as previously described, and TCRAD and TCRB were defined on the basis of the IMGT database. Analysis of the repertoires was done with immunoSEQ Analyzer 3.0 and VDJTools and included basic statistics, V/J segment usage, diversity estimates, rarefaction and pairwise overlap. Chao1, ChaoE, Efron-Thisted, Shannon and inverse Simpson indices were used to estimate diversity, which was also estimated on datasets down-sampled to the smallest sample. Repertoire overlap was determined by strict matching of CDR3 nucleotide sequence, V gene and J gene, and Jaccard-based multidimensional scaling clustering was applied. On average, thymus samples gave 750,000 to 1,000,000 unique TCRB clonotypes, whereas blood samples gave roughly 84,000.

The chain links TRBV7-9 with TRBJ2-7; TRBD2 lines up with 7 middle nucleotides. This receptor was taken from a boy under two years old with a congenital heart defect. Donor details come from another sample of the same person, matched by shared clones. Sequencing was done on a sample of thymocytes. The sequenced DNA is TGTGCCAGCCTCACAAGCGGGGCTAGACCGGAGGAGCAGTACTTC. It codes for CASLTSGARPEEQYF.